A selection of T cell receptor beta chains follows, all from one sample in a study of shared clonotypes between healthy human individuals. Clones were sequenced by immunoSEQ multiplex PCR, and TCRdb holds only the in-frame ones, with some missing. Among 2 million or so clones listed, 85% to 95% were seen once. The sequencing sample was made of naive CD4+ T cells sorted from blood. These receptors originate from a man aged 18-30 years in good health. Each CDR3 is given with its conserved first and last residue. Clone size, where shown, is once, few, many, or a class for clones that have expanded.

TRBV6-5 . CASSYRDRSYGYTF
TRBV5-1 . CASSLELAGGGDTQYF
TRBV5-6 . CASSPGIIPGNTIYF
TRBV2 once CASKRPPKTQYF
TRBV7-2 . CASSTSGTGIGETQYF
TRBV19 . CASRLTRTGNQFF
TRBV12-2 . CASRLGTPNYGYTF
TRBV14 . CASSQDPPYEQYF
TRBV28 . CASSLGGPVSGNTIYF
TRBV18 . CASSKQAGQSSYNSPLHF
TRBV7-2 . CASSWTSGRNEQFF
TRBV5-6 . CASSSRAGGYPDTQYF
TRBV6-5 . CASSKGARGELFF
TRBV11-2 . CASSLVTQGIIEAFF
TRBV7-2 . CASSLVWTLDTEAFF
TRBV5-4 . CASSRWGSYEQYF
TRBV20-1 once CSATKKTEAFF
TRBV4-1 . CASSQRTGMNTEAFF
TRBV2 . CASTRDEANEKLFF
TRBV10-3 . CAISEERQKAFF
TRBV19 . CASSILAGLENEQFF
TRBV9 . CASSKEDLYDMNTEAFF
TRBV6-5 . CASSYASGGSGELFF
TRBV6-5 once CATRGIDTQYF
TRBV12-5 . CASGLGLRFYNSPLHF
TRBV7-9 . CASSTQDRAGYGYTF
TRBV6-6 . CASTPGVGRGLAEAFF
TRBV5-3 . CARSLGLAGVYNEQFF
TRBV7-8 . CASSIGVTTFF
TRBV9 . CASSVDTTSGKKFF
TRBV5-6 . CASSLPWTPGGNTIYF
TRBV11-2 . CASSNSPTSGRALVGELFF
TRBV10-3 . CAISELDRGNYGYTF